This T cell receptor (beta chain) derives from a study of long-term antiretroviral therapy in people with HIV. It was version v3.0 of the immunoSEQ assay that was run at survey level. The repertoire was sequenced with immunoSEQ multiplex PCR; TCRdb's copy has only in-frame clones and lacks some. The sample lists 29,000 or so clones, around 93% seen once, with less than 3.5% in the top ten. This CDR3 spans 11 amino acids. CDR1 and CDR2 (germline): MGHDK, SYGVNS. Trimming left V 8 bases short and J 0 bases short, with 4 bases between. The origin of this receptor is a man between 50 and 59 years old with HIV. The chain is built from TRBV25-1 and TRBJ1-1; D unresolved. This material consisted of unsorted PBMCs, taken more than 7.1 years after starting antiretroviral therapy. CDR3 region: CASGLNTEAFF. CDR3 DNA sequence: TGTGCCAGCGGTTTGAACACTGAAGCTTTCTTT. Full variable domain (outside the CDR3, taken from reference TRBV25-1 and TRBJ1-1): EADIYQTPRYLVIGTGKKITLECSQTMGHDKMYWYQQDPGMELHLIHYSYGVNSTEKGDLSSESTVSRIRTEHFPLTLESARPSHTSQYLCASGLNTEAFFGQGTRLTVV.